This T cell receptor (beta chain) was found in a study of long-term antiretroviral therapy in people with HIV. The assay used was immunoSEQ (version v3.0), run at survey level. Clones were read by immunoSEQ multiplex PCR, and TCRdb kept only the in-frame ones, dropping some. The data contain roughly 21,000 clones, about 86% of them singletons. The sequenced sample was unsorted PBMCs, obtained 0.1 years before starting antiretroviral therapy. The receptor's source is a man in his forties with HIV.

DNA of the CDR3: TGTGCCAGCAGTTTAGGGGGGGGGATTACCTCTGGAAACACCATATATTTT. This codes for CASSLGGGITSGNTIYF. The genes are TRBV28 and TRBJ1-3; the D gene is possibly TRBD1 (5 bases). The CDR3 length is 17 residues. V was shortened by 2 bases and J by 0 bases, with 14 bases between the two germline ends. Germline V gives CDR1 MDHEN, CDR2 SYDVKM.